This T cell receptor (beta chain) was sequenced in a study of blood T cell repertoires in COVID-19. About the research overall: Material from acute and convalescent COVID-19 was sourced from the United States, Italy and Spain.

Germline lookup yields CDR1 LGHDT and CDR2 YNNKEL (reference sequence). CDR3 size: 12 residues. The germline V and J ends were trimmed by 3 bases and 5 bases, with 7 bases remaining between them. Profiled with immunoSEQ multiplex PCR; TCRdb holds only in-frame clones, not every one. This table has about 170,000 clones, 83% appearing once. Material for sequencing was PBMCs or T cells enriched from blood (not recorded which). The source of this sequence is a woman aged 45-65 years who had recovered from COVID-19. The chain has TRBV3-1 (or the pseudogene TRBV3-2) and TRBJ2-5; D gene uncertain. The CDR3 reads CASSQGRETQYF. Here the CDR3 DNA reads TGTGCCAGCAGCCAGGGCCGGGAGACCCAGTACTTC.